This T cell receptor beta chain was identified in a study of blood T cell repertoires in COVID-19. Background on the study: Acute and convalescent COVID-19 samples came from the United States, Italy and Spain. Sources were T cells, B-cell-depleted T cells, or PBMCs; the material itself was cDNA or gDNA.

The germline V gene has CDR1 LGHDT and CDR2 YNNKEL (reference sequence). V shed 5 bases and J 0 bases; nucleotides not matched to a gene: 6. The length of the CDR3 is 17 residues. Per the original data handling: Researchers report that nucleated cell counts were estimated from reference gene primer amplification. Generated by immunoSEQ multiplex PCR, the TCRdb table keeps only in-frame clones and is missing some. The DNA was the basis for D and trimming; V, J and clone size are from that table. The data contain approximately 260,000 clones, around four fifths of them singletons. The source of this sequence is a woman aged 40 to 50 with active or convalescent COVID-19. V and J are TRBV3-1 (or the pseudogene TRBV3-2) and TRBJ2-1, with 11 bases identical to TRBD2. Sequenced sample: peripheral blood. CDR3 sequence: CASSFLLAGDSYNEQFF. CDR3 in DNA: TGTGCCAGCAGCTTCCTACTAGCGGGGGACTCCTACAATGAGCAGTTCTTC.